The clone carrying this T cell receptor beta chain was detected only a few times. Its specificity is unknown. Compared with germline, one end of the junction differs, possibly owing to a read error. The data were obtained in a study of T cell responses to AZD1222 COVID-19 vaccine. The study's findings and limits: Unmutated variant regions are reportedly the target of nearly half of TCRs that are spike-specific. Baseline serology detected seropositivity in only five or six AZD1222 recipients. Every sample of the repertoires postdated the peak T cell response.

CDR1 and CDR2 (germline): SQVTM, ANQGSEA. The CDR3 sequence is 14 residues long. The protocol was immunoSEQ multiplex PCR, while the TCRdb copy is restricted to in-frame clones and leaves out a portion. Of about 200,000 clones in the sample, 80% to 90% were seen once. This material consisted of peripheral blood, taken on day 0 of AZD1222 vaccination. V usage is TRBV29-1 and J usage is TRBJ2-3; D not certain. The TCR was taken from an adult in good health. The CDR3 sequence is CSVEDPPGTDTQYF. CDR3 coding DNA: TGCAGCGTGGAAGACCCACCGGGCACAGATACGCAGTATTTT.